These 3 T cell receptor beta chains were all obtained from the same sample, sequenced in a study of T cell responses to AZD1222 COVID-19 vaccine. Data came from immunoSEQ multiplex PCR; TCRdb stores just in-frame clones and leaves some out. The data show more than 100,000 clones, about nine tenths seen once. The sample here was peripheral blood, taken on day 0 of AZD1222 vaccination. All receptors come from an adult in good health.

V gene TRBV29-1 combines with J gene TRBJ2-7; no firm D call. V shed 2 bases and J shed 3 bases, with 5 bases lying between them. This CDR3 comprises 11 residues. Germline V lookup: CDR1 SQVTM, CDR2 ANQGSEA. CDR3 coding DNA: TGCAGCGTTGAATCCCACTACGAGCAGTACTTC. It translates to CSVESHYEQYF.

The V call is TRBV28, the J call TRBJ1-5, with TRBD1 matching over 11 bases. The junction had 11 bases not matched to a gene; V was cut back by 10 bases and J by 6 bases. The CDR3 sequence is 15 residues long. Germline values: CDR1 MDHEN, CDR2 SYDVKM. The CDR3 here is CAIRTGGAGTQPQHF. CDR3 DNA: TGTGCCATCCGGACAGGGGGCGCGGGGACTCAGCCCCAGCATTTT.

The chain employs TRBV5-1 and TRBJ2-2; 9 positions match TRBD2. The CDR3 is made up of 16 amino acids. The germline gives CDR1 SGHRS, CDR2 YFSETQ. J gave up 7 bases and V 1 base, and 8 bases lay outside the gene matches. CDR3 amino acids: CASSLSASGMGGELFF. DNA of the CDR3: TGCGCCAGCAGCTTGTCGGCTAGCGGGATGGGCGGGGAGCTGTTTTTT.